This T cell receptor beta chain comes out of a study of cytomegalovirus exposure and HLA in healthy donors. Study overall: Earlier, approximately 110 million unique TCR beta sequences were recovered from about 200 million T cells by an analysis. Findings of the study overall: Another analysis was done later, and it associated 17,000 or so TCR beta sequences with HLA alleles at 0.05 false discovery rate.

As to this clone: Antigen unknown.

Trimming cost V 2 bases and J 2 bases; bases outside gene matches: 9. The CDR3 loop spans 16 amino acids. The germline V gene has CDR1 SGHKS and CDR2 YYEKEE (reference sequence). In the PCR, 60 Vbeta and 13 Jbeta primers were used. TCRdb keeps only in-frame clones here, not all; method: immunoSEQ multiplex PCR. The sample records 130,000 or so clones, approximately 82% being singletons. V and J are TRBV5-5 and TRBJ2-5; 7 positions agree with TRBD2. The TCR sequence derives from a woman aged 18-35 years in good health and CMV-seropositive. The specimen sequenced was PBMCs. This CDR3 is CASSFWRGIFQETQYF. The DNA for the CDR3 is TGTGCCAGCAGCTTCTGGCGGGGGATCTTTCAAGAGACCCAGTACTTC.